This passage covers 28 T cell receptor beta chains from one sample sequenced in a study of glioma-infiltrating T cells. Amplification of TCR alpha and beta CDR3 regions from RNA used iRepertoire nested multiplex PCR. TCRdb reprocessed the multiplex PCR reads via MiXCR and lists one record per CDR3 protein. In the table there are more than 300,000 distinct CDR3 sequences, roughly 41% of which are singletons. The sequenced sample consisted of glioma tissue, nonneoplastic brain tissue, or PBMCs (not recorded which). These receptors all come from a human donor with low-grade glioma or glioblastoma, undergoing nonglioma brain surgery, or in good health (not recorded which).

This clonotype has only a few counts. V usage is TRBV24-1 and J usage is TRBJ2-5, with D possibly matching TRBD1 (6 bases). Deletions cut 2 bases from V and 2 bases from J, with 11 bases between. CDR3 length: 15 residues. Germline assignment: CDR1 KGHDR and CDR2 SFDVKD. CDR3 residues: CATSDSRTAQETQYF. As DNA, the CDR3 is TGTGCCACCAGTGATTCAAGGACAGCACAAGAGACCCAGTACTTC.

The chain joins TRBV4-3 to TRBJ2-3; possibly TRBD1 or TRBD2 for D (5 bases each). CDR3 length: 15 amino acids. In germline, CDR1 is LGHNA, CDR2 YSLEER. The V end was cut by 2 bases, the J end by 4 bases, with 13 bases between. CDR3 sequence reads: CASSQYRDEADTQYF. The CDR3 DNA is TGCGCCAGCAGCCAATATAGGGACGAGGCAGATACGCAGTATTTT.

Only one count was recorded for this clonotype. Since a much larger clone is just one base distant, this may be a read error. The chain employs TRBV2 and TRBJ2-3; unclear D gene. The CDR3 extends over 15 amino acids. In germline, CDR1 is SNHLY, CDR2 FYNNEI. V dropped 5 bases and J dropped 3 bases, with 15 bases sitting between them. The CDR3 DNA reads TGTGCCAGCAGTCGCCTCGGAGTTAGAACAGATACGCAGTATTTT. Encoded protein: CASSRLGVRTDTQYF.

This rearrangement joins TRBV20-1 to TRBJ2-3, with no clear D. The CDR3 has 15 amino acids. Germline assignment: CDR1 DFQATT and CDR2 SNEGSKA (reference sequence). V lost 3 bases and J lost 2, with 15 bases in between. For the CDR3, the DNA is TGCAGTGCTAGGCTCAGTGGGATGCCCACAGATACGCAGTATTTT. Translating gives CSARLSGMPTDTQYF.

Notes on this clonotype: A much larger clone lies a single base off, so this may be a read error. J is TRBJ2-3 and V is TRBV15; the D is unclear. V dropped 0 bases and J dropped 1 base, with 8 bases sitting between them. Germline loops: CDR1 LNHNV, CDR2 YYDKDF (reference sequence). The CDR3 sequence is 15 residues long. The CDR3 region has the DNA TGTGCCACCAGCAGAGAGCGGCGAGGCACAGATACGCAGTATTTT. It codes for CATSRERRGTDTQYF.

The chain has TRBV3-1 and TRBJ2-1; D might be TRBD1 (5 bases). The germline gives CDR1 LGHDT, CDR2 YNNKEL (reference sequence). This CDR3 has 16 amino acids. The V end was cut by 0 bases, the J end by 2 bases, with 11 bases between. In DNA, the CDR3 is TGTGCCAGCAGCCAAGATTGGGGCAGGCCCTACAATGAGCAGTTCTTC. This sequence encodes CASSQDWGRPYNEQFF.

The rearrangement links TRBV29-1 to TRBJ2-7; no definite D call. There are 12 residues in the CDR3. The germline V and J ends were trimmed by 4 bases and 6 bases, with 13 bases remaining between them. CDR1 is SQVTM, CDR2 ANQGSEA, per germline. The CDR3 DNA is TGCAGCGTTGGCCCCTCGGGTTTCGAGCAGTACTTC. Amino acids: CSVGPSGFEQYF.

The sample holds a few counts of this clonotype. The chain recombines TRBV18 with TRBJ1-1, with D unresolved. From germline, CDR1 is KGHSH and CDR2 LQKENI. Trimming left V 5 bases short and J 3 bases short, with 7 bases between. This CDR3 is built from 12 residues. In nucleotides, the CDR3 is TGTGCCAGCTCAAGGCAGGACACTGAAGCTTTCTTT. Encoded protein: CASSRQDTEAFF.

The chain carries TRBV5-1 and TRBJ2-1; D is possibly TRBD1 (5 bases). There are 15 residues in the CDR3. Germline CDR1 and CDR2: SGHRS and YFSETQ. Trimming cost V 4 bases and J 0 bases, with 11 bases left between them. In nucleotides, the CDR3 is TGCGCCAGCAGCGATGACAGAAGCTCCTACAATGAGCAGTTCTTC. It translates to CASSDDRSSYNEQFF.

A remark on this clonotype: One junction end does not reproduce the germline sequence, and a read error may be involved. The chain has TRBV5-1 and TRBJ2-7; 10 bases match TRBD2. Germline V CDR1 and CDR2: SGHRS, YFSETQ. The CDR3 totals 15 residues. CDR3 in amino acids: CAISPGASGSYEQYF. Here the CDR3 DNA reads TGCGCCATCAGCCCGGGCGCTAGCGGGAGCTACGAGCAGTACTTC.

This chain links TRBV29-1 with TRBJ1-1; TRBD1 might be the D (5 bases). With 5 bases removed from V and 0 bases from J, the gap between germline ends came to 16 bases. The CDR3 length is 15 residues. Germline V gene data show CDR1 as SQVTM and CDR2 as ANQGSEA. CDR3 loop: CSVPDLDIMNTEAFF. The CDR3 nucleotides read TGCAGCGTTCCCGATTTGGACATCATGAACACTGAAGCTTTCTTT.

Concerning this clonotype itself: The junction differs from germline at one of its ends, possibly a read error. This chain joins TRBV4-1 and TRBJ2-1; a possible D gene is TRBD2 (6 bases). CDR3 size: 20 residues. Germline values: CDR1 MGHRA, CDR2 YSYEKL. CDR3 loop: CASGQEGWISGLSSYNEQFF. The CDR3 DNA follows: TGCGCCAGCGGCCAAGAAGGTTGGATTAGCGGACTTAGCTCCTACAATGAGCAGTTCTTC.

The rearrangement links TRBV3-1 to TRBJ2-5; TRBD2 aligns across 9 bases. Losses at the gene ends were 0 bases for V and 4 bases for J; bases not matched to a gene: 3. This CDR3 comprises 15 residues. Germline loops: CDR1 LGHDT, CDR2 YNNKEL (reference sequence). The CDR3 here is CASSQDSREGETQYF. The CDR3 region has the DNA TGTGCCAGCAGCCAAGATTCGCGGGAGGGAGAGACCCAGTACTTC.

DNA for the CDR3: TGTGCCAGTAGTATAGGTCGCGGGAGCGCTCACACCGGGGAGCTGTTTTTT. Its translation: CASSIGRGSAHTGELFF. The rearrangement uses TRBV19 and TRBJ2-2; 7 bases match TRBD2. Germline CDR1 LNHDA, CDR2 SQIVND (reference sequence). The ends lost 1 base at V and 3 bases at J; junction bases unmatched: 8. The CDR3 covers 17 residues.

This clonotype was found a few times. The rearrangement links TRBV20-1 to TRBJ2-2; 9 bases agree with TRBD1. This CDR3 region has 17 residues. After removal of 0 bases from V and 3 bases from J, the junction contained 8 bases not matched to a gene. The V gene's germline CDR1 is DFQATT and CDR2 SNEGSKA (reference sequence). The CDR3 reads CSARDFGTGLDTGELFF. Written as DNA, the CDR3 is TGCAGTGCTAGAGATTTCGGGACAGGGTTGGACACCGGGGAGCTGTTTTTT.

This chain uses TRBV13 with TRBJ2-7, with D possibly TRBD1 on 8 matching bases. There are 16 residues in the CDR3. V lost 4 bases, J lost 3 bases, and 19 bases lay in between. The germline V gene has CDR1 PRHDT and CDR2 FYEKMQ (reference sequence). CDR3 sequence (DNA): TGTGCCAGCAGCTCGAATTTACAGGGGGGGGGCTACGAGCAGTACTTC. Translation: CASSSNLQGGGYEQYF.

The rearrangement uses TRBV6-2 or TRBV6-3 and TRBJ2-7; no firm D call. This CDR3 spans 15 amino acids. Germline V CDR1 and CDR2: MNHEY, SVGEGT. The V and J ends lost 5 bases and 3 bases respectively, with 17 bases between them. The CDR3 sequence is CASSPLNTKFYEQYF. The DNA of the CDR3 is TGTGCCAGCAGTCCCCTAAATACTAAGTTCTACGAGCAGTACTTC.

This clonotype was seen ten or more times. The chain has TRBV4-3 and TRBJ2-1, with 11 nucleotides matching TRBD2. With 0 bases clipped from V and 9 bases from J, the junction kept 10 bases outside the gene matches. CDR3 length equals 17 residues. From germline, CDR1 is LGHNA and CDR2 YSLEER. CDR3 protein: CASSQDNMLAGGTEQFF. CDR3 sequence (DNA): TGCGCCAGCAGCCAAGATAACATGCTAGCGGGAGGCACTGAGCAGTTCTTC.

This chain connects TRBV27 to TRBJ2-7; 7 nucleotides agree with TRBD2. There are 15 residues in the CDR3. The germline V gene encodes CDR1 MNHEY and CDR2 SMNVEV (reference sequence). The V segment lost 1 base and the J segment 5 bases; nucleotides outside the gene matches: 8. CDR3 nucleotides: TGTGCCAGCAGTTTATTCGGCGGGAGTAGGCACGAGCAGTACTTC. Protein: CASSLFGGSRHEQYF.

This clonotype appeared a few times. The gene calls are TRBV7-4 and TRBJ1-1; 11 nucleotides match TRBD1. Germline V gene sequence: CDR1 SGHVT, CDR2 SQSDAQ. The CDR3 contains 17 residues. Unmatched junction bases numbered 7, after V lost 0 bases and J lost 4 bases. The CDR3 nucleotides are TGTGCCAGCAGCTTAGCGGTTGGAGGGACAGGGGGCACTGAAGCTTTCTTT. Encoded protein: CASSLAVGGTGGTEAFF.

This chain uses TRBV15 with TRBJ2-5; D is perhaps TRBD1 (6 bases). There are 15 residues in the CDR3. CDR1 is LNHNV, CDR2 YYDKDF, per germline (reference sequence). V was shortened by 5 bases and J by 5 bases, with 18 bases between the two germline ends. CDR3 amino acids: CATSPFQGNLETQYF. CDR3 bases: TGTGCCACCAGCCCTTTTCAGGGGAATTTGGAGACCCAGTACTTC.

This clonotype appeared a few times. The chain combines TRBV20-1 with TRBJ2-2; D unresolved. The V end lost 1 base, the J end lost 5 bases, and 11 bases lay between the germline ends. Germline V gene sequence: CDR1 DFQATT, CDR2 SNEGSKA (reference sequence). The CDR3 contains 14 residues. The DNA for the CDR3 is TGCAGTGCTAGAGTTGCAGTGTGGACCGGGGAGCTGTTTTTT. Its protein product is CSARVAVWTGELFF.

The chain's CDR3 is CASSLEQGAWGKNIQYF. The CDR3 nucleotides read TGTGCCAGCAGCTTAGAACAGGGGGCGTGGGGCAAAAACATTCAGTACTTC. The chain recombines TRBV7-2 with TRBJ2-4; TRBD1 aligns across 9 bases. Trimming cost V 1 base and J 3 bases; bases outside gene matches: 7. Germline CDR1 SGHTA, CDR2 FQGNSA. The length of the CDR3 is 17 residues. Using reference TRBV7-2 and TRBJ2-4 for the parts outside the CDR3, the full variable domain is GAGVSQSPSNKVTEKGKDVELRCDPISGHTALYWYRQSLGQGLEFLIYFQGNSAPDKSGLPSDRFSAERTGGSVSTLTIQRTQQEDSAVYLCASSLEQGAWGKNIQYFGAGTRLSVL.

In its sample, this clonotype was seen a few times. The rearrangement joins TRBV28 to TRBJ2-7; D gene uncertain. Germline loops: CDR1 MDHEN, CDR2 SYDVKM. The CDR3 extends over 15 amino acids. The ends were cut back, 7 bases at V and 0 bases at J, with 16 bases in the middle. CDR3 residues: CASIPRPDNSYEQYF. The DNA for the CDR3 is TGTGCCAGCATCCCACGGCCCGACAACTCCTACGAGCAGTACTTC.

The chain links TRBV4-2 to TRBJ2-7; TRBD1 matches at 7 bases. V shed 0 bases, J shed 3 bases, and the junction held 5 bases outside the gene matches. The CDR3 totals 15 residues. Germline V gene data show CDR1 as LGHNA and CDR2 as YNFKEQ. The CDR3 nucleotides are TGTGCCAGCAGCCAAGAGGAGACAGGGAACTACGAGCAGTACTTC. Its protein product is CASSQEETGNYEQYF.

This clonotype was counted ten times or more. The chain joins TRBV28 to TRBJ2-7; 11 bases are shared with TRBD2. The CDR3 is 15 residues long. The trim removed 4 bases at V and 3 bases at J, leaving 5 bases unmatched. CDR1 MDHEN and CDR2 SYDVKM come from the germline V gene. The CDR3 loop reads CASSYSGTSGYEQYF. DNA for the CDR3: TGTGCCAGCAGTTACTCCGGGACTAGCGGCTACGAGCAGTACTTC.

The chain links TRBV3-1 to TRBJ1-1; 9 nucleotides match TRBD1. Germline-derived CDR1 and CDR2 are LGHDT and YNNKEL (reference sequence). This CDR3 has 14 amino acids. J gave up 7 bases and V 7 bases, and 10 bases lay outside the gene matches. The CDR3 here is CASTIQGALHEAFF. The CDR3 DNA sequence: TGTGCCAGCACCATACAGGGGGCCCTTCATGAAGCTTTCTTT.

The chain uses TRBV12-3 or TRBV12-4 and TRBJ2-3, with D possibly matching TRBD2 (5 bases). Near its end, the DNA agrees better with TRBJ2-2, so the J call may be wrong. CDR3 length: 16 residues. CDR3 residues: CASSQNLYRGGGELFF. For the CDR3, the DNA is TGTGCCAGCAGTCAAAACCTTTATCGCGGAGGCGGGGAGCTGTTTTTT.